This T cell receptor (beta chain) was recovered during a study of blood T cell repertoires in COVID-19. Here immunoSEQ multiplex PCR was the method, and the copy in TCRdb shows in-frame clones only, minus some. The data show about 130,000 clones, about 88% seen once. Germline assignment: CDR1 MRHNA and CDR2 SNTAGT. The CDR3 contains 13 residues. V was shortened by 8 bases and J by 1 base, with 9 bases between the two germline ends. Sequencing was carried out using peripheral blood. The chain links TRBV6-4 to TRBJ1-5; D uncertain. The clonotype originates from a woman older than 75 with acute or convalescent COVID-19. CDR3 sequence: CASSLESNQPQHF. The DNA of the CDR3 is TGTGCCAGCTCCCTCGAGAGCAATCAGCCCCAGCATTTT.